The 17 T cell receptor beta chains below all came from one sample that was sequenced in a study of blood T cell repertoires in COVID-19. Assay: immunoSEQ multiplex PCR; the TCRdb copy retains only in-frame clones and omits some. The table lists about 86,000 clones, approximately 88% of them singletons. The sequenced sample was peripheral blood. The receptors derive from a woman aged 80 or older with active or convalescent COVID-19.

The rearrangement uses TRBV29-1 and TRBJ1-2, with 7 bases aligning to TRBD1. V was clipped by 7 bases and J by 4 bases; unmatched bases: 9. This CDR3 region has 13 residues. Germline values: CDR1 SQVTM, CDR2 ANQGSEA. This CDR3 reads CSAQTGSVYGYTF. The CDR3 coding sequence is TGCAGCGCCCAGACAGGGTCGGTCTATGGCTACACCTTC.

The chain links TRBV2 to TRBJ2-5; TRBD1 matches at 8 bases. The V gene's germline CDR1 is SNHLY and CDR2 FYNNEI. With 6 bases clipped from V and 2 bases from J, the junction kept 2 bases outside the gene matches. The CDR3 contains 13 residues. As DNA, the CDR3 is TGTGCCAGCAGGGGGGACAGGCAAGAGACCCAGTACTTC. It encodes CASRGDRQETQYF.

This clone was counted a few times. The V and J genes are TRBV7-2 and TRBJ2-2, with a tentative D call TRBD1 (5 bases). The V end lost 5 bases, the J end lost 5 bases, and 15 bases lay between the germline ends. The V gene's germline CDR1 is SGHTA and CDR2 FQGNSA. The CDR3 is made up of 15 amino acids. Written as DNA, the CDR3 is TGTGCCAGCAGCCCAGAGACAGTTCGGACCGGGGAGCTGTTTTTT. Amino acids: CASSPETVRTGELFF.

This sequence joins TRBV5-1 and TRBJ2-3, with no clear D. The germline V and J ends were trimmed by 0 bases and 0 bases, with 5 bases remaining between them. Germline-derived CDR1 and CDR2 are SGHRS and YFSETQ. The CDR3 covers 14 residues. CDR3 amino acids: CASSLVASTDTQYF. As DNA, the CDR3 is TGCGCCAGCAGCTTGGTAGCCAGCACAGATACGCAGTATTTT.

V gene TRBV3-1 (or the pseudogene TRBV3-2) combines with J gene TRBJ1-4; 8 bases line up with TRBD1. Germline V CDR1 and CDR2: LGHDT, YNNKEL (reference sequence). With 4 bases clipped from V and 4 bases from J, the junction kept 5 bases outside the gene matches. The CDR3 consists of 15 residues. CDR3 DNA: TGTGCCAGCAGCCCAGGGGGCGGGAATAATGAAAAACTGTTTTTT. Its protein is CASSPGGGNNEKLFF.

The gene calls are TRBV6-4 and TRBJ2-2, with 10 bases that match TRBD1. This CDR3 is 15 amino acids long. After removal of 2 bases from V and 4 bases from J, the junction contained 1 base not matched to a gene. CDR1 is MRHNA, CDR2 SNTAGT, per germline. The CDR3 is CASSDRTGGTGELFF. CDR3 DNA sequence: TGTGCCAGCAGTGACAGGACAGGGGGCACCGGGGAGCTGTTTTTT.

This sequence joins TRBV5-1 and TRBJ1-2, with 7 bases lining up with TRBD1. Germline V gives CDR1 SGHRS, CDR2 YFSETQ. J was trimmed by 5 bases and V by 0 bases; bases with no gene match: 7. The CDR3 runs 15 residues. This CDR3 is CASSLGQGVYYGYTF. The CDR3 coding sequence is TGCGCCAGCAGCTTGGGGCAGGGGGTTTATTATGGCTACACCTTC.

The chain is built from TRBV28 and TRBJ2-7, with D possibly matching TRBD2 (6 bases). Germline CDR1 reads MDHEN; CDR2 reads SYDVKM. V was cut by 8 bases and J by 1 base, with 15 bases left in between. The CDR3 is 14 amino acids. In nucleotides, the CDR3 is TGTGCCAGCGGCGGGGCCCCGGGGTCCTACGAGCAGTACTTC. It codes for CASGGAPGSYEQYF.

This chain joins TRBV5-6 and TRBJ1-4; the D gene is possibly TRBD1 (5 bases). CDR3 size: 16 residues. Per the germline V gene, CDR1 is SGHDT and CDR2 is YYEEEE. V lost 2 bases and J lost 5, with 16 bases in between. CDR3 residues: CASSFGPTGANEKLFF. CDR3 nucleotides: TGTGCCAGCAGCTTTGGTCCCACAGGAGCCAATGAAAAACTGTTTTTT.

The V gene is TRBV5-6, the J gene TRBJ2-1; a possible D gene is TRBD1 (5 bases). CDR3 size: 15 residues. Germline lookup yields CDR1 SGHDT and CDR2 YYEEEE. Trimming removed 2 bases from V and 4 bases from J, with 13 bases in between. The chain's CDR3 is CASSLVQGLYNEQFF. The DNA of the CDR3 is TGTGCCAGCAGCTTAGTTCAGGGCCTATACAATGAGCAGTTCTTC.

The chain carries TRBV21-1 and TRBJ1-2. TRBV21-1 has pseudogene status. The CDR3 runs to 15 residues. CDR3 region: CASTITGVFGYGYTF. DNA of the CDR3: TGTGCCAGCACCATAACCGGGGTGTTTGGCTATGGCTACACCTTC.

The genes are TRBV28 and TRBJ1-2; the D gene is possibly TRBD1 (5 bases). The CDR3 is 14 residues long. The V and J ends lost 6 bases and 4 bases respectively, with 15 bases between them. Germline assignment: CDR1 MDHEN and CDR2 SYDVKM. The CDR3 region has the DNA TGTGCCAGCAGGCGGGGACTCGCGGGCTATGGCTACACCTTC. Amino acid sequence: CASRRGLAGYGYTF.

This clone was seen more than once but under ten times. This chain joins TRBV5-1 and TRBJ1-2; D call uncertain. The CDR3 totals 12 residues. Germline V CDR1 and CDR2: SGHRS, YFSETQ. V gave up 4 bases and J gave up 6 bases, with 10 bases separating them. CDR3 sequence reads: CASSDVEDGYTF. Written as DNA, the CDR3 is TGCGCCAGCAGCGACGTCGAGGATGGCTACACCTTC.

This chain links TRBV4-1 with TRBJ2-7, with D tentatively TRBD1 (5 bases). CDR3 length equals 13 residues. Looked up from germline, CDR1 is MGHRA and CDR2 is YSYEKL. V was shortened by 0 bases and J by 6 bases, with 9 bases between the two germline ends. For the CDR3, the DNA is TGCGCCAGCAGCCAAGATTGGGGCCTCGAGCAGTACTTC. This encodes CASSQDWGLEQYF.

This chain uses TRBV28 with TRBJ2-1; 7 bases map to TRBD1. J was trimmed by 4 bases and V by 8 bases; bases with no gene match: 5. Looked up from germline, CDR1 is MDHEN and CDR2 is SYDVKM. The CDR3 sequence is 13 residues long. The CDR3, as DNA: TGTGCCAGCTCTCGGACAGGATACAATGAGCAGTTCTTC. Its protein product is CASSRTGYNEQFF.

This chain links TRBV3-1 (or the pseudogene TRBV3-2) with TRBJ2-1, with 10 bases matching TRBD1. Germline V gene lookup returns CDR1 LGHDT and CDR2 YNNKEL (reference sequence). J gave up 8 bases and V 4 bases, and 11 bases lay outside the gene matches. This CDR3 region has 16 residues. The CDR3 DNA reads as TGTGCCAGCAGCCGGTGGGGGACAGGGGCATCCGATGAGCAGTTCTTC. Translated: CASSRWGTGASDEQFF.

This clone was detected only a few times. DNA for the CDR3: TGTGCCAGCAGTTTAGGTGGGACTAGCGGAGTGGGCGAGCAGTACTTC. Translation gives CASSLGGTSGVGEQYF. V usage is TRBV28 and J usage is TRBJ2-7, with 11 bases identical to TRBD2. Germline lookup yields CDR1 MDHEN and CDR2 SYDVKM. Losses at the gene ends were 2 bases for V and 6 bases for J; bases not matched to a gene: 9. This CDR3 region has 16 residues.